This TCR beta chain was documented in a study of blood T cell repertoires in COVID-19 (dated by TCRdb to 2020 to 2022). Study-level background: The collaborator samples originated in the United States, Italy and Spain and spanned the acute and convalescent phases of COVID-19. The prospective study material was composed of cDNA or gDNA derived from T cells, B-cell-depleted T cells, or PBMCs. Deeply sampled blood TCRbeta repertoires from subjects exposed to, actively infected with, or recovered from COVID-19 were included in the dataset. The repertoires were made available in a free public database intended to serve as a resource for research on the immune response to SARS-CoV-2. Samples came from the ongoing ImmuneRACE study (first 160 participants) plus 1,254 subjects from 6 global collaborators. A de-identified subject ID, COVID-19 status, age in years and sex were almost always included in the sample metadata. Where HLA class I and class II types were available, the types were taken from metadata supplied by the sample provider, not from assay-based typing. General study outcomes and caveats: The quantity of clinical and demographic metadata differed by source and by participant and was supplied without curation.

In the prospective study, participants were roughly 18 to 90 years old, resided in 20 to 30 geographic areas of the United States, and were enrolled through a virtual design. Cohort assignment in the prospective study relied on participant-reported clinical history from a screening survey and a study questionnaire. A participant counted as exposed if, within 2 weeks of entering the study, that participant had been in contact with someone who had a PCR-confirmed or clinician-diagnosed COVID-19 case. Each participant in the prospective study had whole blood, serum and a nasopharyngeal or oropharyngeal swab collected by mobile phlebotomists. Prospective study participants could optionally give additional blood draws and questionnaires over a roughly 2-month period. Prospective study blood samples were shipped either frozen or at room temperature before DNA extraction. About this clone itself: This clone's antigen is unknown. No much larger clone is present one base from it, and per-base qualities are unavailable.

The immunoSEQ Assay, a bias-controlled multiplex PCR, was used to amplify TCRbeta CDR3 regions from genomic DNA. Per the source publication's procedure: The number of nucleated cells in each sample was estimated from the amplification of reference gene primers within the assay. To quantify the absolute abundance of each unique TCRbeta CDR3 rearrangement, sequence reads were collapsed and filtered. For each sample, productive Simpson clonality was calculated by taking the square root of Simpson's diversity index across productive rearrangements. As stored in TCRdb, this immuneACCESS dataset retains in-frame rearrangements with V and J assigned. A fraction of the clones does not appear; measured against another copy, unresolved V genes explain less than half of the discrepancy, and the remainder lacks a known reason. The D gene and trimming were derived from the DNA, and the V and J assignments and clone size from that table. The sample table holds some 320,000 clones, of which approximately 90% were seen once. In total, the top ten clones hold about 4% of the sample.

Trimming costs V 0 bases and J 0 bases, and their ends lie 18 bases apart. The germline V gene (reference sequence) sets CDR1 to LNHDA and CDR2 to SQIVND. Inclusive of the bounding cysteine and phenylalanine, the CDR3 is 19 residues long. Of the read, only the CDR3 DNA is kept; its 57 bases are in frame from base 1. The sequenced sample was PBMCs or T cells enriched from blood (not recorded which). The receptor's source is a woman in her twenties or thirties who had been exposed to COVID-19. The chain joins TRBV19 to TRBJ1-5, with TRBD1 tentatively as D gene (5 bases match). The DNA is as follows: TGTGCCAGTAGTATAGACAGGACAAGGGGCTTTTATAGCAATCAGCCCCAGCATTTT. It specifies CASSIDRTRGFYSNQPQHF. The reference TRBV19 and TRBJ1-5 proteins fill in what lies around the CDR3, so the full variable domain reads DGGITQSPKYLFRKEGQNVTLSCEQNLNHDAMYWYRQDPGQGLRLIYYSQIVNDFQKGDIAEGYSVSREKKESFPLTVTSAQKNPTAFYLCASSIDRTRGFYSNQPQHFGDGTRLSIL.